This TCR beta chain was documented in a study of cytomegalovirus exposure and HLA in healthy donors. This clone was seen a handful of times. The PCR contained 60 Vbeta and 13 Jbeta primers. Sequenced by immunoSEQ multiplex PCR; TCRdb stores in-frame clones only, minus some. The table records 95,000 to 150,000 clones, 15% of them present only once. The V gene's germline CDR1 is KGHSH and CDR2 LQKENI. The CDR3 is 14 amino acids. V lost 2 bases to trimming and J lost 7 bases, with 14 bases between them. The chain couples TRBV18 to TRBJ1-1; no clear D gene. This receptor was taken from a woman in her late teens or twenties in good health and CMV-seronegative. The sequencing sample was made of PBMCs. CDR3 sequence: CASSPTNRHVEAFF. The CDR3 DNA reads as TGTGCCAGCTCACCAACCAACAGACACGTTGAAGCTTTCTTT.